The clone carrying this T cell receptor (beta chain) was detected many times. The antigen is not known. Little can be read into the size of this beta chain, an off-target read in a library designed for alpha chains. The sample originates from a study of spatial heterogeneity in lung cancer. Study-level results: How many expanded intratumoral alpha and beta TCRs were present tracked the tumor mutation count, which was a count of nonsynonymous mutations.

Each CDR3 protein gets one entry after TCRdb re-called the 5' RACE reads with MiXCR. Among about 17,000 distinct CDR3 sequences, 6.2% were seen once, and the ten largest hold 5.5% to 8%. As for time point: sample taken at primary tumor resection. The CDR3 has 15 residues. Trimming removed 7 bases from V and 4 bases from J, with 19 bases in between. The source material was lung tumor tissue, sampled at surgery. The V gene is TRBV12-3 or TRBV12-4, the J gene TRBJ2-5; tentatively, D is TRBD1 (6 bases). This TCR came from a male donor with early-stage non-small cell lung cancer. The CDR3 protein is CASTSSGQGRETQYF. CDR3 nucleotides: TGTGCCAGCACCTCCTCCGGGCAGGGGCGAGAGACCCAGTACTTC.